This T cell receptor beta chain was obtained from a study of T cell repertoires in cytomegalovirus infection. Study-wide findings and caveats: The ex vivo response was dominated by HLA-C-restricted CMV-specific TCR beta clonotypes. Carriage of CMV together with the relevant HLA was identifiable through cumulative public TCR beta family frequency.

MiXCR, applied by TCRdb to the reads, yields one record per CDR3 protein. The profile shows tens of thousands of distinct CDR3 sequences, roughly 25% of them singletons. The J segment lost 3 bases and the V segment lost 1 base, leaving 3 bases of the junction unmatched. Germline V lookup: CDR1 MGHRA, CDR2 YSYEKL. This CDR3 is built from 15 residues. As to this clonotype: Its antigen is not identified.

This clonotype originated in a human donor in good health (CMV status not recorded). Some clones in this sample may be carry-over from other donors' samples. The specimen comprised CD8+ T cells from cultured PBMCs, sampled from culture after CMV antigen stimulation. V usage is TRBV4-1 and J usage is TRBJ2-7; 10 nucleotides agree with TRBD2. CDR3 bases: TGCGCCAGCAGCCAAGCTCTAGCGGGAGACTACGAGCAGTACTTC. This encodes CASSQALAGDYEQYF.